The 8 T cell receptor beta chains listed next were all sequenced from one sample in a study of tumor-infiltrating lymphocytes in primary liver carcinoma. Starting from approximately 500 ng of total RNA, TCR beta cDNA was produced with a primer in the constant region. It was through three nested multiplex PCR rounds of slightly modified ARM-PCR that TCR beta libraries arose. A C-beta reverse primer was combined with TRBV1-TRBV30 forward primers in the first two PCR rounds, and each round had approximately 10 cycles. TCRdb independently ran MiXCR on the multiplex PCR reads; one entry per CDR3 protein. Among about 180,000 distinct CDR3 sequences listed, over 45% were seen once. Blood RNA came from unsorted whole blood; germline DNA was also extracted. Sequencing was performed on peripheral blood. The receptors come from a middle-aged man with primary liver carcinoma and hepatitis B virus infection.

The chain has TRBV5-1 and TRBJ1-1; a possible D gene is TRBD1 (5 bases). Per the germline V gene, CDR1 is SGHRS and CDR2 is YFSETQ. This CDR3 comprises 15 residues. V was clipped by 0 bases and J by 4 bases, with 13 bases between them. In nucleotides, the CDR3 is TGCGCCAGCAGCTTGGGGGTAGGGGTAGGCACTGAAGCTTTCTTT. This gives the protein CASSLGVGVGTEAFF.

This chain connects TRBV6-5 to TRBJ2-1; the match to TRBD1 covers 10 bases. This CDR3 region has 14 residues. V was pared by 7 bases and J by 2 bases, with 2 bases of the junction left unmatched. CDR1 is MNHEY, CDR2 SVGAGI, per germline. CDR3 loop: CASNGQGAYNEQFF. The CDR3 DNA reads TGTGCCAGCAACGGACAGGGGGCCTACAATGAGCAGTTCTTC.

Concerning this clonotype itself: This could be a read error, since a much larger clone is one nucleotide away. CDR3 in amino acids: CAISVDGTFGGSEGNEQFF. CDR3 nucleotide sequence: TGTGCCATCAGTGTCGATGGGACATTTGGCGGGAGTGAGGGCAATGAGCAGTTCTTC. The chain couples TRBV10-3 to TRBJ2-1; perhaps TRBD2 as D (7 bases). The CDR3 length is 19 residues. The V and J ends lost 4 bases and 6 bases respectively, with 28 bases between them. The V gene's germline CDR1 is ENHRY and CDR2 SYGVKD.

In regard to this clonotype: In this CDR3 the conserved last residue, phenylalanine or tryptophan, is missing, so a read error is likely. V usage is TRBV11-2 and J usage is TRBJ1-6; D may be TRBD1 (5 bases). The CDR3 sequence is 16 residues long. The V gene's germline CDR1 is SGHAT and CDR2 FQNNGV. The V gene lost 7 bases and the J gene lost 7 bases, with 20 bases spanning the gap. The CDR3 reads CASISLWAGKNSPLHL. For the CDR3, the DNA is TGTGCCAGCATCTCTCTGTGGGCAGGGAAAAATTCACCCCTCCACCTT.

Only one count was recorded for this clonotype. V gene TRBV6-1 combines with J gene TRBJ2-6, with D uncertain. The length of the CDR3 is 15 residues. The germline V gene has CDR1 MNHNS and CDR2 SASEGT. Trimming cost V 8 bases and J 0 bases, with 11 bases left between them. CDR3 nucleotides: TGTGCCAGCGGGCGCTATGTCTCTGGGGCCAACGTCCTGACTTTC. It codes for CASGRYVSGANVLTF.

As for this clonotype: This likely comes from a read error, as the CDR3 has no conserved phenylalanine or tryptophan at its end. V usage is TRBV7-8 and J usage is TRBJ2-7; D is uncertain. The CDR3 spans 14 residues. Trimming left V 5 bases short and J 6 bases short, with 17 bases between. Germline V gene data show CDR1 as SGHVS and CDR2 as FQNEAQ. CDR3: CASSPTSRVGEQYI. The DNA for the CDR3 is TGTGCCAGCAGCCCTACCTCTCGGGTAGGCGAGCAGTACATC.

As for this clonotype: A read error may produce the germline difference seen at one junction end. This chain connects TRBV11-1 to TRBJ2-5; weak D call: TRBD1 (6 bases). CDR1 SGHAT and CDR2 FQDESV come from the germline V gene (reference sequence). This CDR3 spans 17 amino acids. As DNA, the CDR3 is TGTGCCAGCAACTTAGTAAATGGCGGACAGCTCCACGGGACCCAGTACTTC. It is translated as CASNLVNGGQLHGTQYF.

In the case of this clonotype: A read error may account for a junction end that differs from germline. CDR3: CASSLEAVRDTIYF. CDR3 DNA sequence: TGTGCCAGCAGCTTAGAGGCGGTGCGGGACACCATATATTTC. V and J are TRBV11-2 and TRBJ1-3; weak D call: TRBD1 (6 bases). Germline CDR1 is SGHAT and CDR2 is FQNNGV. The CDR3 sequence is 14 residues long.